This T cell receptor (beta chain) was documented in a study of blood T cell repertoires in COVID-19. In the study overall: COVID-19 samples, acute and convalescent, were from the United States, Italy and Spain.

Original processing notes: Counts of nucleated cells, estimated from reference gene primer amplification, were obtained. Sequencing was performed with immunoSEQ multiplex PCR; in TCRdb, only in-frame clones are kept and a portion is missing. V, J and clone size reflect that table, while D and trimming were determined from the DNA. The data contain about 160,000 clones, roughly nine tenths of them singletons. V lost 3 bases and J lost 5, with 12 bases in between. The CDR3 is 14 residues long. Germline V gives CDR1 SGHRS, CDR2 YFSETQ. In the 2 weeks before study entry, exposed participants met a COVID-19 case, which was PCR-confirmed or clinician-diagnosed.

Sequencing input: PBMCs or T cells enriched from blood (not recorded which). The rearrangement uses TRBV5-1 and TRBJ1-5, with D perhaps matching TRBD1 (5 bases). The TCR originated in a woman aged 40 to 50 who had been exposed to COVID-19. DNA of the CDR3: TGCGCCAGCAGCTGGGGCCAGGCAGATCAGCCCCAGCATTTT. Protein sequence: CASSWGQADQPQHF. Filled out from reference TRBV5-1 and TRBJ1-5, the complete variable domain reads KAGVTQTPRYLIKTRGQQVTLSCSPISGHRSVSWYQQTPGQGLQFLFEYFSETQRNKGNFPGRFSGRQFSNSRSEMNVSTLELGDSALYLCASSWGQADQPQHFGDGTRLSIL.